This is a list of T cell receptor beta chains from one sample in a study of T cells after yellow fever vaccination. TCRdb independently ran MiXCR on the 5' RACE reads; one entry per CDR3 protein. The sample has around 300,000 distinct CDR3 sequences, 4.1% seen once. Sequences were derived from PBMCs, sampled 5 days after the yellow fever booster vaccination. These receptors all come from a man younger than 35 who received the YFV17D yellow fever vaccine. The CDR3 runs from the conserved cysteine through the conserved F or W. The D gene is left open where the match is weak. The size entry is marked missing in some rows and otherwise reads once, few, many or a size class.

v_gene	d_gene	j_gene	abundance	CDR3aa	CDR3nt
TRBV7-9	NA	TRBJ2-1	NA	CASSSRTDNNEQFF	TGTGCCAGCAGTTCCCGGACAGACAACAATGAGCAGTTCTTC
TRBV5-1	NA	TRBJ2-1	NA	CASSLAQTPNNEQFF	TGCGCCAGCAGTTTGGCACAGACTCCGAACAATGAGCAGTTCTTC
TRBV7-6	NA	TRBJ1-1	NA	CASSLYGKGTEAFF	TGTGCCAGCAGCTTGTATGGTAAAGGCACTGAAGCTTTCTTT
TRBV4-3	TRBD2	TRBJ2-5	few	CASSQGVLAGGKTQYF	TGCGCCAGCAGCCAAGGGGTTCTAGCCGGGGGGAAGACCCAGTACTTC
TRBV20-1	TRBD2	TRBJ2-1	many	CSARAGSGGYDNEQFF	TGCAGTGCTAGAGCGGGAAGCGGGGGGTATGACAATGAGCAGTTCTTC
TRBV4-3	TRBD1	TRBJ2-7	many	CASSRTGTGNTHEQYF	TGCGCCAGCAGCCGGACCGGGACAGGGAATACACACGAGCAGTACTTC
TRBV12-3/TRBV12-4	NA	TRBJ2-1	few	CASSFRYEGYNEQFF	TGTGCCAGCAGTTTTAGGTATGAGGGGTACAATGAGCAGTTCTTC
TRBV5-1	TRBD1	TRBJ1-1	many	CASSPGTGLATEAFF	TGCGCCAGCAGCCCGGGGACAGGACTCGCCACTGAAGCTTTCTTT
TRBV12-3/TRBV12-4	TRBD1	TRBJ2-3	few	CASSLGQGDTDTQYF	TGTGCCAGCAGTTTAGGGCAGGGGGACACAGATACGCAGTATTTT
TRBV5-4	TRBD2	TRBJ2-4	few	CASTPGTSGSNIQYF	TGTGCCAGCACCCCCGGGACTAGCGGTTCAAACATTCAGTACTTC
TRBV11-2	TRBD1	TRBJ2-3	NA	CASSFLRDRGGSSTDTQYF	TGTGCCAGCAGCTTTCTCCGGGACAGGGGGGGATCTAGCACAGATACGCAGTATTTT